Shown below are 2 T cell receptor beta chains from a single sample sequenced in a study of T cells in Graves' hyperthyroidism and ophthalmopathy. RNA transcripts were the template for amplifying TCR beta CDR3 regions. Initially, a first-round RT-PCR of the TCR CDR3 employed the HTBI primer set. Each CDR3 protein is one row after TCRdb ran MiXCR on the multiplex PCR reads. Counted here are 500,000 to 650,000 distinct CDR3 sequences, roughly 14% occurring once; the ten biggest clones make up around 12%. The sample was blood. Source of these receptors: a woman aged 45-65 years with Graves' ophthalmopathy.

This clonotype has at least ten counts. This chain links TRBV28 with TRBJ2-5, with 14 bases aligning to TRBD2. This CDR3 region has 14 residues. The V and J ends lost 9 bases and 2 bases, in that order; junction bases with no gene match: 2. In germline, CDR1 is MDHEN, CDR2 SYDVKM. The CDR3: CASGTSGGQETQYF. In nucleotides, the CDR3 is TGTGCCAGTGGGACTAGCGGGGGTCAAGAGACCCAGTACTTC.

The V and J genes are TRBV12-3 or TRBV12-4 and TRBJ2-3; 10 nucleotides line up with TRBD2. Trimming at V came to 2 bases and at J to 1 base, leaving 6 bases not matched to a gene. The CDR3 extends over 17 amino acids. The CDR3, as DNA: TGTGCCAGCAGTTTAAAACTAGCGGGAATGGGCACAGATACGCAGTATTTT. Its translation is CASSLKLAGMGTDTQYF.